A single sample gave rise to the 8 T cell receptor beta chains below, sequenced in a study of CD8 T cells in Susac syndrome. RNA totalling about 0.45 to 1 ug underwent reverse transcription with random hexamers. Each CDR3 protein is one row after TCRdb ran MiXCR on the immunoSEQ multiplex PCR reads. The sample holds some 180,000 distinct CDR3 sequences, about 95% seen once. The sample comprised CD4+ T cells from PBMCs. These receptors were collected from a human donor in good health.

The V call is TRBV9, the J call TRBJ2-5; a weak D match, TRBD2 (6 bases). Germline assignment: CDR1 SGDLS and CDR2 YYNGEE. The CDR3 spans 16 residues. The germline V and J ends were trimmed by 0 bases and 0 bases, with 12 bases remaining between them. CDR3 loop: CASSVGVAVHQETQYF. The CDR3 nucleotides are TGTGCCAGCAGCGTAGGGGTAGCGGTCCACCAAGAGACCCAGTACTTC.

V gene TRBV30 combines with J gene TRBJ2-2; TRBD1 is a possible D gene (5 bases). The CDR3 has 13 residues. Trimming removed 1 base from V and 5 bases from J, with 8 bases in between. Germline V CDR1 and CDR2: GTSNPN, SVGIG (reference sequence). CDR3 sequence (DNA): TGTGCCTGGAGTGGGACAATGACCGGGGAGCTGTTTTTT. Translating it yields CAWSGTMTGELFF.

This rearrangement joins TRBV30 to TRBJ1-1; D is unclear. The V gene's germline CDR1 is GTSNPN and CDR2 SVGIG (reference sequence). The CDR3 extends over 13 amino acids. V was cut by 2 bases and J by 0 bases, with 7 bases left in between. CDR3: CAWSTSMNTEAFF. DNA of the CDR3: TGTGCCTGGAGTACCAGCATGAACACTGAAGCTTTCTTT. The entire variable domain, with the rest obtained from reference TRBV30 and TRBJ1-1, is as follows: SQTIHQWPATLVQPVGSPLSLECTVEGTSNPNLYWYRQAAGRGLQLLFYSVGIGQISSEVPQNLSASRPQDRQFILSSKKLLLSDSGFYLCAWSTSMNTEAFFGQGTRLTVV.

This sequence joins TRBV10-2 and TRBJ1-1, with 8 bases that match TRBD1. J was trimmed by 10 bases and V by 6 bases; bases with no gene match: 4. This CDR3 region has 11 residues. CDR1 is WSHSY, CDR2 SAAADI, per germline. The CDR3 sequence: CASRQTGGAFF. The CDR3 nucleotides are TGCGCCAGCAGGCAAACAGGGGGAGCTTTCTTT.

The rearrangement joins TRBV29-1 to TRBJ2-2; 7 nucleotides align to TRBD2. The germline V gene has CDR1 SQVTM and CDR2 ANQGSEA. The V gene end was trimmed by 7 bases and the J gene end by 2 bases; junction bases not matched to a gene: 1. The CDR3 is 12 amino acids. This CDR3 reads CSGEGNTGELFF. In DNA, the CDR3 is TGCAGCGGGGAGGGAAACACCGGGGAGCTGTTTTTT.

The V gene is TRBV24-1, the J gene TRBJ2-6; TRBD2 aligns across 8 bases. The CDR3 runs 18 residues. After removal of 3 bases from V and 1 base from J, the junction contained 7 bases not matched to a gene. Germline V CDR1 and CDR2: KGHDR, SFDVKD. For the CDR3, the DNA is TGTGCCACCAGTGATGTAGCGGGAACCCCTTCTGGGGCCAACGTCCTGACTTTC. It translates to CATSDVAGTPSGANVLTF.

This clonotype was recorded only once. The chain links TRBV4-3 to TRBJ2-5; the match to TRBD2 covers 9 bases. V lost 3 bases, J lost 3 bases, and 5 bases stayed unmatched. The CDR3 totals 15 residues. Per germline, CDR1 LGHNA and CDR2 YSLEER. CDR3 loop: CASSQVTSGEETQYF. CDR3 DNA sequence: TGCGCCAGCAGCCAGGTGACTAGCGGAGAAGAGACCCAGTACTTC.

This clonotype was recorded only once. The rearrangement joins TRBV15 to TRBJ2-7; a possible D gene is TRBD1 (6 bases). The V and J ends lost 0 bases and 9 bases respectively, with 18 bases between them. The germline gives CDR1 LNHNV, CDR2 YYDKDF (reference sequence). This CDR3 comprises 15 residues. The CDR3 region is CATSRDLTLIRGQYF. CDR3 DNA sequence: TGTGCCACCAGCAGAGATCTGACACTTATCAGGGGGCAGTACTTC. Using reference TRBV15 and TRBJ2-7 for the parts outside the CDR3, the full variable domain is DAMVIQNPRYQVTQFGKPVTLSCSQTLNHNVMYWYQQKSSQAPKLLFHYYDKDFNNEADTPDNFQSRRPNTSFCFLDIRSPGLGDTAMYLCATSRDLTLIRGQYFGPGTRLTVT.